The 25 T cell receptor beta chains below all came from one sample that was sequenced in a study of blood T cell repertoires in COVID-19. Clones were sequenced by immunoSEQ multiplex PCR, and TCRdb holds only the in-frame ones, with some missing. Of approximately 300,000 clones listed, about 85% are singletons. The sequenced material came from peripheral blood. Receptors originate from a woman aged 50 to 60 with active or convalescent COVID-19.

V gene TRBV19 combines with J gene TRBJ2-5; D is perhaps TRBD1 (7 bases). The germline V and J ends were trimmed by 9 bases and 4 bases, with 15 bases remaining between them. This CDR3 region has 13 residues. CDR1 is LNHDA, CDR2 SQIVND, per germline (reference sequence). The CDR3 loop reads CASARGTGETQYF. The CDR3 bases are TGTGCCAGCGCCAGGGGGACTGGAGAGACCCAGTACTTC.

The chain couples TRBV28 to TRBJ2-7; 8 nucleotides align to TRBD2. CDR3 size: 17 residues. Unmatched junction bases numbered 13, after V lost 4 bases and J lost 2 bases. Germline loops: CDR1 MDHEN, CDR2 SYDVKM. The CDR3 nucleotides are TGTGCCAGCAGTTCCACCAATAGCGGGACCCTTACCTACGAGCAGTACTTC. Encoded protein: CASSSTNSGTLTYEQYF.

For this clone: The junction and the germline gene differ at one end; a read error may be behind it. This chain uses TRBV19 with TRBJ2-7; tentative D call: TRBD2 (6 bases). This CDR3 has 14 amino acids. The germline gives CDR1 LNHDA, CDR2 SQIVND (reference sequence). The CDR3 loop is CASSIADTAYEQYF. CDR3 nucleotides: TGTGCCAGTAGCATAGCGGACACTGCCTACGAGCAGTACTTC.

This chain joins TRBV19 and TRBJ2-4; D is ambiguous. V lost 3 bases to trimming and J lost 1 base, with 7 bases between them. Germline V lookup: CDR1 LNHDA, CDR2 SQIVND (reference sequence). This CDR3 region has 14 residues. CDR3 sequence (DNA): TGTGCCAGTAGTATCCCCGGTGCCAAAAACATTCAGTACTTC. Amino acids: CASSIPGAKNIQYF.

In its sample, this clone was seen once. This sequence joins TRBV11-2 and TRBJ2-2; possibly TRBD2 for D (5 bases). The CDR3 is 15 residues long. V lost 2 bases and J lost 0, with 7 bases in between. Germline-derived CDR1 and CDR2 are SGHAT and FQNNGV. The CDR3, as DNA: TGTGCCAGCAGCTTACCGGGATCGAACACCGGGGAGCTGTTTTTT. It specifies CASSLPGSNTGELFF.

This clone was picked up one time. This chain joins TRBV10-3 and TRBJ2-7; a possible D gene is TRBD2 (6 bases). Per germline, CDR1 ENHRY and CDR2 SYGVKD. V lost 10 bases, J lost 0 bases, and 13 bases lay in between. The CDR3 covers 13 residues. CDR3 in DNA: TGTGCCACCCTAGCGCCGAGCTCCTACGAGCAGTACTTC. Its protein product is CATLAPSSYEQYF.

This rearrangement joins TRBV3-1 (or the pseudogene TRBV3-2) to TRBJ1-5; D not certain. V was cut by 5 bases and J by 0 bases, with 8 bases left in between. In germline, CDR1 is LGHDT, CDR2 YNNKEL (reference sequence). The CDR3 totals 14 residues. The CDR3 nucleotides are TGTGCCAGCAGCGGCGGCAATAGCAATCAGCCCCAGCATTTT. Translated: CASSGGNSNQPQHF.

The chain's CDR3 is CASSLMGGRTSSYEQYF. DNA of the CDR3: TGTGCCAGCAGCTTGATGGGGGGTAGGACTAGCTCCTACGAGCAGTACTTC. The chain recombines TRBV5-6 with TRBJ2-7; 7 positions match TRBD2. The germline CDR1 and CDR2 sequences are SGHDT and YYEEEE. The J segment lost 0 bases and the V segment lost 1 base, leaving 10 bases of the junction unmatched. The CDR3 is 17 amino acids.

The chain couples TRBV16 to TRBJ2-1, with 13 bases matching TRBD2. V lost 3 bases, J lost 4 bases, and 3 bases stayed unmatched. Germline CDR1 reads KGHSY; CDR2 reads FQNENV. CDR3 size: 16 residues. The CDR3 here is CASSHRLAGGYNEQFF. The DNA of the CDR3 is TGTGCCAGCAGCCACCGACTAGCGGGAGGTTACAATGAGCAGTTCTTC. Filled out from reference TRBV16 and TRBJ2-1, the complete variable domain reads GEEVAQTPKHLVRGEGQKAKLYCAPIKGHSYVFWYQQVLKNEFKFLISFQNENVFDETGMPKERFSAKCLPNSPCSLEIQATKLEDSAVYFCASSHRLAGGYNEQFFGPGTRLTVL.

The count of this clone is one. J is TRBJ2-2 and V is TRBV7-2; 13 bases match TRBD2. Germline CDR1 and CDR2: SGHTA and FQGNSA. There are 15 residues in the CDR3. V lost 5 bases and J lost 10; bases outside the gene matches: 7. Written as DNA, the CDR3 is TGTGCCAGCAGCCAGAGGACTAGCGGGAGCGAGGAGCTGTTTTTT. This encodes CASSQRTSGSEELFF.

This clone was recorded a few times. The chain's CDR3 is CASSLATGRPYQPQHF. The CDR3 coding sequence is TGTGCCAGCAGCTTAGCTACAGGTCGGCCATATCAGCCCCAGCATTTT. This rearrangement joins TRBV7-8 to TRBJ1-5, with a tentative D call TRBD1 (5 bases). The V gene's germline CDR1 is SGHVS and CDR2 FQNEAQ. The V end lost 0 bases, the J end lost 5 bases, and 14 bases lay between the germline ends. The CDR3 is made up of 16 amino acids.

CDR3 sequence: CASSFRVAGSNEQFF. In nucleotides, the CDR3 is TGTGCCAGCAGCTTTCGGGTAGCGGGTTCCAATGAGCAGTTCTTC. This chain links TRBV5-6 with TRBJ2-1; TRBD2 matches 7 bases. V dropped 2 bases and J dropped 6; count of bases not matched to a gene: 8. The CDR3 has 15 residues. Germline CDR1 and CDR2: SGHDT and YYEEEE.

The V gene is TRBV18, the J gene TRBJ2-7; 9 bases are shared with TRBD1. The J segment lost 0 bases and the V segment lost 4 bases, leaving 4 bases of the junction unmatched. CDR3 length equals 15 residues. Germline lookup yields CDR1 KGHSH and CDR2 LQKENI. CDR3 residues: CASSLGQGFSYEQYF. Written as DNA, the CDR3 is TGTGCCAGCTCACTAGGACAGGGGTTCTCCTACGAGCAGTACTTC.

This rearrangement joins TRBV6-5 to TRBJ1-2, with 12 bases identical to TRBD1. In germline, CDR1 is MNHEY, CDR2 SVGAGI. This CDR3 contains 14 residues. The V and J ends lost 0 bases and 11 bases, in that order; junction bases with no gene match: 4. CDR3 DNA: TGTGCCAGCAGTTACTCGGGACAGGGGGCTGTGTACACCTTC. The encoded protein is CASSYSGQGAVYTF.

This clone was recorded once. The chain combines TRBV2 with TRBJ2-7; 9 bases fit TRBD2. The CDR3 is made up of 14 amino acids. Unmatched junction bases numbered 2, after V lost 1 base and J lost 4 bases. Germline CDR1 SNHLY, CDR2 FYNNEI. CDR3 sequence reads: CASSEEAGGYEQYF. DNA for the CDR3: TGTGCCAGCAGTGAAGAAGCGGGAGGTTACGAGCAGTACTTC.

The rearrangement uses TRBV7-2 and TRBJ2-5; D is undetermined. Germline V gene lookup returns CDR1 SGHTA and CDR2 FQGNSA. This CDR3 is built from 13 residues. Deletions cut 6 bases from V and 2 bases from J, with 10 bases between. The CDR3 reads CASSKNGQETQYF. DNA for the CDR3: TGTGCCAGCAGTAAAAACGGGCAAGAGACCCAGTACTTC.

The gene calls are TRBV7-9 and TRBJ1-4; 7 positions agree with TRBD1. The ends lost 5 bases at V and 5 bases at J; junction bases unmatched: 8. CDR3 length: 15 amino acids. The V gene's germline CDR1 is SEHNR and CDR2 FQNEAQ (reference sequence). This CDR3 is CASSARTGGNEKLFF. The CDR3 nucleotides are TGTGCCAGCAGCGCGCGGACAGGAGGGAATGAAAAACTGTTTTTT.

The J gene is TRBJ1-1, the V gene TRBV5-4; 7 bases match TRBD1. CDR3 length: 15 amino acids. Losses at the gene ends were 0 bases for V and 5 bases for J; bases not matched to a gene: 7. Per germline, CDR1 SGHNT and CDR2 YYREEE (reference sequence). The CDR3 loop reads CASSLEGGAWTEAFF. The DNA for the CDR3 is TGTGCCAGCAGCTTGGAAGGGGGCGCTTGGACTGAAGCTTTCTTT.

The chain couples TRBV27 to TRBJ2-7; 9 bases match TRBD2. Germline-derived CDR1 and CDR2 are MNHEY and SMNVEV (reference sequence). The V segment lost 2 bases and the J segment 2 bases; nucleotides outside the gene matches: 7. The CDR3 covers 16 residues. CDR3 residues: CASSLLMAGGPYEQYF. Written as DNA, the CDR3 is TGTGCCAGCAGTTTACTTATGGCGGGAGGGCCCTACGAGCAGTACTTC.

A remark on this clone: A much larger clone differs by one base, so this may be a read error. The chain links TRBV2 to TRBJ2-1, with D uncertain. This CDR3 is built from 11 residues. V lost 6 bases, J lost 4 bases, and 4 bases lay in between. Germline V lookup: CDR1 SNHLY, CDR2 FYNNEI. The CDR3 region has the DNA TGTGCCAGCAGCCCTTACAATGAGCAGTTCTTC. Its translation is CASSPYNEQFF.

The chain's CDR3 is CAISELGSEVEAFF. CDR3 bases: TGTGCCATCAGTGAGCTAGGGTCGGAGGTTGAAGCTTTCTTT. V is TRBV10-3 and J is TRBJ1-1; D unclear. Germline CDR1 is ENHRY and CDR2 is SYGVKD. The CDR3 sequence is 14 residues long. V was shortened by 2 bases and J by 7 bases, with 14 bases between the two germline ends.

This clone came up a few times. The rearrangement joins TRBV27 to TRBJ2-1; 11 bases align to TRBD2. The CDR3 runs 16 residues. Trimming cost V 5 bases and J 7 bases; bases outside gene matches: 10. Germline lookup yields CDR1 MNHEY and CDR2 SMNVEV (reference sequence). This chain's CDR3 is CASSLITSGSGNEQFF. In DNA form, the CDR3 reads TGTGCCAGCAGTCTCATAACTAGCGGGAGTGGAAATGAGCAGTTCTTC.

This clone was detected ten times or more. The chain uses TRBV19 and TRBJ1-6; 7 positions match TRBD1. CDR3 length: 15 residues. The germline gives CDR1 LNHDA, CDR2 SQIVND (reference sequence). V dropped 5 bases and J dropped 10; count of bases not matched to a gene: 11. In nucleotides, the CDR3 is TGTGCCAGTAGTCCCCGACAGGGTCTCGGGTCACCCCTCCACTTT. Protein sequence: CASSPRQGLGSPLHF.

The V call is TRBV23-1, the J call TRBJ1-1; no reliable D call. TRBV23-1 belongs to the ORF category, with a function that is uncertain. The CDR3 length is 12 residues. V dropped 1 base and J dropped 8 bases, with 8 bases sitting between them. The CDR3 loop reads CASSQCAGEAFF. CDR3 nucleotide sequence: TGCGCCAGCAGTCAATGCGCAGGAGAAGCTTTCTTT.

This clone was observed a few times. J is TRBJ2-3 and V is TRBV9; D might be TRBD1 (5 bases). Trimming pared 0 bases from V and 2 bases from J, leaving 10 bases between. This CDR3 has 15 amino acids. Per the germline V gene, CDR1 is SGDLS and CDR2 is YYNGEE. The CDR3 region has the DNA TGTGCCAGCAGCGTAGAGAACAGGCCCACAGATACGCAGTATTTT. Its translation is CASSVENRPTDTQYF.